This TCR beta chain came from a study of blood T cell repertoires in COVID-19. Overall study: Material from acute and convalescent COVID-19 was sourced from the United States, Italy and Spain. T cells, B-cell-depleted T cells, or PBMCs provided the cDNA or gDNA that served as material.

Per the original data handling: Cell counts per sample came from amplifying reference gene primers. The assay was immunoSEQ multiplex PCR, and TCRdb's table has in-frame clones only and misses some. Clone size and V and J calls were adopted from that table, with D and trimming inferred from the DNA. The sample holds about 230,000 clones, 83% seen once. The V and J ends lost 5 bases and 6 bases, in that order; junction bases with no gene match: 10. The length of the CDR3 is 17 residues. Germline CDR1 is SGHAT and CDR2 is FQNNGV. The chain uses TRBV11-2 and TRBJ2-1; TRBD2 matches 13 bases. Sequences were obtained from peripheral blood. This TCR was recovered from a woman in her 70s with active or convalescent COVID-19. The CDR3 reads CASSTLPGLAGINEQFF. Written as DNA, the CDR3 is TGTGCCAGCAGCACCCTACCGGGACTAGCGGGAATCAATGAGCAGTTCTTC.